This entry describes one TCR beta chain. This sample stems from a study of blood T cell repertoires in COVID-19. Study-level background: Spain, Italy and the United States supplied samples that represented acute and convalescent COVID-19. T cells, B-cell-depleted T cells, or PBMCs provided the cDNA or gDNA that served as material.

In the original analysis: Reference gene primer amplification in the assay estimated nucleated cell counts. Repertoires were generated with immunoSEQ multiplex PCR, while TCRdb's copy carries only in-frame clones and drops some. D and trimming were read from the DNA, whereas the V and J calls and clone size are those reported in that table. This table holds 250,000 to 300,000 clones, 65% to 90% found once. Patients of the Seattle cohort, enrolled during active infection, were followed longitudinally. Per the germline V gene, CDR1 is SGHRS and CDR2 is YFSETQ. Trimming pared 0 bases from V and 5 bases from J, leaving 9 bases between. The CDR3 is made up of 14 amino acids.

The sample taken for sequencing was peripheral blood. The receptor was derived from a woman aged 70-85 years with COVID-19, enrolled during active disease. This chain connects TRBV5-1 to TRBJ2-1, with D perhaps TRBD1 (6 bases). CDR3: CASSLGTANNEQFF. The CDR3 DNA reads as TGCGCCAGCAGCTTGGGGACAGCGAACAATGAGCAGTTCTTC.